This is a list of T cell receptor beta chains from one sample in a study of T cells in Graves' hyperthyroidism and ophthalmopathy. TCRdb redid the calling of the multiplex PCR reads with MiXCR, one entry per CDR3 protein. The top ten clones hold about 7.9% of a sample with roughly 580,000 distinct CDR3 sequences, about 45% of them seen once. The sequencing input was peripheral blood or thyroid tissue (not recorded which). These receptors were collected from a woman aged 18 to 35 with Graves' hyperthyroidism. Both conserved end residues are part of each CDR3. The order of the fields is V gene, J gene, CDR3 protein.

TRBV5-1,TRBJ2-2,CASSPSSPNTGELFF
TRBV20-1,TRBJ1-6,CSASGPGNSPLHF
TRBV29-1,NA,CSVLTSGTNNEQFF
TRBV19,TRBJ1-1,CASLSRNFDKSMNTEALF
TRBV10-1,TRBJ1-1,CASSDRDRTEAFF
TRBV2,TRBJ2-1,CASSALAGGLEQFF
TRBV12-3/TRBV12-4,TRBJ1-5,CASSQGAQQPQHF
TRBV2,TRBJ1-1,CAIEALNTVAFF
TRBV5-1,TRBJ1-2,CASSTGGTDFYGYTF
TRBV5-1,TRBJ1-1,CASRPDPWATEAFF
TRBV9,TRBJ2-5,CASSVAYRGTETQYF
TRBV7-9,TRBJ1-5,CASSTAPHQPQHF
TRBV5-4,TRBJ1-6,CTSSRTGSPLHF
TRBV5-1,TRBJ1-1,CASSWEGTEAFF
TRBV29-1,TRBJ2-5,CSALTSGGSETQYF
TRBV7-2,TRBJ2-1,CASSLTVNEQFF
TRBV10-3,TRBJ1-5,CATRDSRNSNQPQHF
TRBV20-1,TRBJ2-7,CSAIPLAGRYEQYF
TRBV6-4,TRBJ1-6,CASSDPSSCNSPFHF
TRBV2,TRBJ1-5,CANSEGQSNQPQHF
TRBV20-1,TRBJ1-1,CSASGWEANTEAFF
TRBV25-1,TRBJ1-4,CASSLGGIGEKLFF
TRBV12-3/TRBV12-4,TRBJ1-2,CASSFLGRVYGYTF
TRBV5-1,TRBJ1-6,CASSLAGSSYNSPLHF